These 3 T cell receptor beta chains came from one sample sequenced in a study of blood T cell repertoires in COVID-19. Using immunoSEQ multiplex PCR, the repertoire was profiled, and TCRdb retains in-frame clones only, with some absent. The sample lists about 340,000 clones, 75% to 90% seen once, with less than 9% in the top ten. The sequenced sample was peripheral blood. All receptors come from a woman in her fifties or sixties with COVID-19, enrolled during active disease.

V gene TRBV6-1 combines with J gene TRBJ1-1; a possible D gene is TRBD1 (6 bases). The V and J ends lost 2 bases and 0 bases respectively, with 22 bases between them. Germline V lookup: CDR1 MNHNS, CDR2 SASEGT. CDR3 length: 19 residues. CDR3 sequence: CASSETRWQGLGVNTEAFF. The CDR3 region has the DNA TGTGCCAGCAGTGAAACGCGATGGCAGGGGCTTGGGGTGAACACTGAAGCTTTCTTT.

The gene calls are TRBV28 and TRBJ2-3; a possible D gene is TRBD2 (5 bases). CDR3 length equals 12 residues. The germline V gene encodes CDR1 MDHEN and CDR2 SYDVKM. V lost 5 bases and J 7 bases, leaving 10 bases between the germline ends. CDR3 residues: CASSQSGYTQYF. The CDR3 nucleotides are TGTGCCAGCAGTCAGAGCGGATATACGCAGTATTTT. Drawing the rest from reference TRBV28 and TRBJ2-3, the complete variable domain is DVKVTQSSRYLVKRTGEKVFLECVQDMDHENMFWYRQDPGLGLRLIYFSYDVKMKEKGDIPEGYSVSREKKERFSLILESASTNQTSMYLCASSQSGYTQYFGPGTRLTVL.

V usage is TRBV30 and J usage is TRBJ2-3; D is perhaps TRBD1 (5 bases). The CDR3 runs 14 residues. From germline, CDR1 is GTSNPN and CDR2 SVGIG (reference sequence). V was pared by 1 base and J by 2 bases, with 10 bases between. This CDR3 reads CAWSGQLYTDTQYF. CDR3 DNA: TGTGCCTGGAGTGGACAGTTATACACAGATACGCAGTATTTT.